The TCR beta chain described here comes from a study of CD8 T cells in Susac syndrome. The germline gives CDR1 MNHEY, CDR2 SMNVEV (reference sequence). This CDR3 has 15 amino acids. Trimming took off 5 bases at V and 5 bases at J, with 18 bases between the two ends. Random hexamers were used to reverse transcribe the RNA input (roughly 0.5 to 1 ug). Each CDR3 protein is one row after TCRdb ran MiXCR on the immunoSEQ multiplex PCR reads. The sample consists of 95,000 or so distinct CDR3 sequences, roughly 93% of them appearing once. The chain has TRBV27 and TRBJ2-5; D gene unclear. The specimen was CD8+ T cells from PBMCs. The sequence derives from a human donor in good health. In DNA, the CDR3 is TGTGCCAGCAGTAAAGTGAAGCTCGGTGGGGAGACCCAGTACTTC. Residues: CASSKVKLGGETQYF.